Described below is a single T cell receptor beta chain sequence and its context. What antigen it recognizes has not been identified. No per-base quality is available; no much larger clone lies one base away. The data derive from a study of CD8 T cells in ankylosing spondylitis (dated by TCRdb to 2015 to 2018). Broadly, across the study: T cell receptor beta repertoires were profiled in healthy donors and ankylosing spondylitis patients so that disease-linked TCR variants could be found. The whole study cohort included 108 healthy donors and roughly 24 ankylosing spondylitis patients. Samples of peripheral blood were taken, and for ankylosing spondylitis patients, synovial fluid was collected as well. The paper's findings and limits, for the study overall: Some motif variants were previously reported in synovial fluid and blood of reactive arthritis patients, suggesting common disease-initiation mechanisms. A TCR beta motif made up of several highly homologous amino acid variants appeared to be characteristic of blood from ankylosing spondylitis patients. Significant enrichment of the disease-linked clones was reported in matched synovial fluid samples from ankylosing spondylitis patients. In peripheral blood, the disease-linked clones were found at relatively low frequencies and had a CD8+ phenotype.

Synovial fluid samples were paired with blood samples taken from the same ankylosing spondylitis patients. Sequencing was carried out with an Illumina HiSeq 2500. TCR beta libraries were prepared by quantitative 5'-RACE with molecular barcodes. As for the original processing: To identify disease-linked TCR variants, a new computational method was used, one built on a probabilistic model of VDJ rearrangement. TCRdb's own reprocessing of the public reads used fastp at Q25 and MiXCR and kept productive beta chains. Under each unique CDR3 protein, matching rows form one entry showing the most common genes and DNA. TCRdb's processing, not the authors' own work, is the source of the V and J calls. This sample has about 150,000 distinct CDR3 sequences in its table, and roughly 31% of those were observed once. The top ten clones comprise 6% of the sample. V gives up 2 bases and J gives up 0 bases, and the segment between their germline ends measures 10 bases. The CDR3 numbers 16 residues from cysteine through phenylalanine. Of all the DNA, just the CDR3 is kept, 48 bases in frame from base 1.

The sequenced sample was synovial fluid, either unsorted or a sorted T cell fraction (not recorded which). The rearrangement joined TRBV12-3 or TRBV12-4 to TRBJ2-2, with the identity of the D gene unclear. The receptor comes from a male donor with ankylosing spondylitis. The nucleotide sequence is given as TGTGCCAGCAGTTTATTGGGTGGGGCGAACACCGGGGAGCTGTTTTTT. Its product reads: CASSLLGGANTGELFF.